The 21 T cell receptor beta chains presented below share a single source sample, sequenced in a study of T cell responses to AZD1222 COVID-19 vaccine. Only in-frame clones appear in the TCRdb table, and some are missing; sequencing was by immunoSEQ multiplex PCR. Seen here are about 150,000 clones, roughly 94% observed once, and the top ten hold over 0.95%. The sample was peripheral blood, taken on day 0 of AZD1222 vaccination. The receptors come from an adult in good health.

The V gene is TRBV19, the J gene TRBJ1-2, with D uncertain. V dropped 3 bases and J dropped 9 bases, with 20 bases sitting between them. The CDR3 length is 15 residues. Per the germline V gene, CDR1 is LNHDA and CDR2 is SQIVND (reference sequence). Written as DNA, the CDR3 is TGTGCCAGTAGTATTGGGCTGTATCCGGGCAGCAGCTACACCTTC. Protein sequence: CASSIGLYPGSSYTF.

This chain links TRBV28 with TRBJ1-5; possibly TRBD1 for D (5 bases). In germline, CDR1 is MDHEN, CDR2 SYDVKM. CDR3 length: 11 amino acids. Trimming cost V 6 bases and J 11 bases, with 11 bases left between them. The chain's CDR3 is CASSDGGAQHF. The CDR3 bases are TGTGCCAGCAGCGACGGGGGGGCCCAGCATTTT.

V gene TRBV3-1 (or the pseudogene TRBV3-2) combines with J gene TRBJ2-1; D unclear. From germline, CDR1 is LGHDT and CDR2 YNNKEL (reference sequence). The CDR3 consists of 12 residues. Trimming shortened V by 0 bases and J by 11 bases, and 8 bases separated the two germline ends. Here the CDR3 DNA reads TGTGCCAGCAGCCAAGATTTTGGACAGCAGTTCTTC. Translated: CASSQDFGQQFF.

The chain has TRBV14 and TRBJ2-7; D tentatively reads TRBD1 or TRBD2 (10 bases each). This CDR3 comprises 20 residues. With 0 bases removed from V and 6 bases from J, the gap between germline ends came to 30 bases. Germline CDR1 SGHDN, CDR2 FVKESK. The CDR3: CASSQEVGTGDLAGVGEQYV. CDR3 nucleotide sequence: TGTGCCAGCAGCCAAGAGGTAGGGACAGGGGATCTAGCGGGAGTGGGCGAGCAGTACGTC.

The table lists this clone with a count of one. The chain's CDR3 is CAISESTGFEGFF. The CDR3 DNA follows: TGTGCCATCAGTGAGTCGACAGGGTTCGAGGGTTTCTTT. The genes are TRBV10-3 and TRBJ1-1, with 7 bases identical to TRBD1. V gave up 0 bases and J gave up 13 bases; unmatched junction bases: 8. Germline V lookup: CDR1 ENHRY, CDR2 SYGVKD. This CDR3 has 13 amino acids.

The V and J genes are TRBV29-1 and TRBJ2-1; D gene uncertain. CDR3 length: 15 residues. Germline loops: CDR1 SQVTM, CDR2 ANQGSEA. The V end lost 0 bases, the J end lost 0 bases, and 9 bases lay between the germline ends. The CDR3 region has the DNA TGCAGCGTTGAAGATGGAGAGAGCTCCTACAATGAGCAGTTCTTC. This codes for CSVEDGESSYNEQFF.

V is TRBV3-1 (or the pseudogene TRBV3-2) and J is TRBJ2-1, with D perhaps matching TRBD2 (5 bases). The CDR3 spans 14 residues. The germline V gene encodes CDR1 LGHDT and CDR2 YNNKEL (reference sequence). The V end lost 4 bases, the J end lost 10 bases, and 17 bases lay between the germline ends. This CDR3 is CASSRNGMVGEQFF. The CDR3 coding sequence is TGTGCCAGCAGCCGGAACGGGATGGTAGGGGAGCAGTTCTTC.

The chain carries TRBV2 and TRBJ1-4, with D possibly matching TRBD1 (5 bases). CDR1 and CDR2 from the germline V gene are SNHLY and FYNNEI. The CDR3 totals 16 residues. V was cut by 4 bases and J by 7 bases, with 19 bases left in between. Here the CDR3 reads CASSASMGRGGEKLFF. In DNA, the CDR3 is TGTGCCAGCAGTGCTAGTATGGGACGGGGCGGTGAAAAACTGTTTTTT.

V is TRBV6-5 and J is TRBJ2-2, with D tentatively TRBD1 (5 bases). Germline V CDR1 and CDR2: MNHEY, SVGAGI. Trimming left V 4 bases short and J 6 bases short, with 18 bases between. The CDR3 sequence is 16 residues long. In DNA, the CDR3 is TGTGCCAGCAGTTTCCGAGTCGAATTAGGGGCCGGGGAGCTGTTTTTT. Translation gives CASSFRVELGAGELFF.

The chain links TRBV20-1 to TRBJ1-2, with D perhaps TRBD1 (6 bases). Per germline, CDR1 DFQATT and CDR2 SNEGSKA (reference sequence). This CDR3 region has 14 residues. The V end lost 3 bases, the J end lost 9 bases, and 20 bases lay between the germline ends. The CDR3 DNA follows: TGCAGTGCTAGTTACTCTCGGACAGACGGAAGCTACACCTTC. Encoded protein: CSASYSRTDGSYTF.

V gene TRBV5-5 combines with J gene TRBJ1-1; maybe TRBD1 (5 bases). Germline V CDR1 and CDR2: SGHKS, YYEKEE (reference sequence). This CDR3 contains 15 residues. V was pared by 4 bases and J by 6 bases, with 19 bases between. This CDR3 is CASSVGFRVEAEAFF. The CDR3 DNA follows: TGTGCCAGCAGCGTTGGATTCAGGGTGGAGGCTGAAGCTTTCTTT.

This chain links TRBV7-8 with TRBJ2-5; either TRBD1 or TRBD2 may fit D (5 bases each). Germline lookup yields CDR1 SGHVS and CDR2 FQNEAQ. The CDR3 is 14 amino acids. V lost 5 bases to trimming and J lost 2 bases, with 12 bases between them. The CDR3 nucleotides are TGTGCCAGCAGCCCCCGGGACCCACAAGAGACCCAGTACTTC. Residues: CASSPRDPQETQYF.

The V and J genes are TRBV12-5 and TRBJ2-1; 10 nucleotides agree with TRBD2. The trim removed 3 bases at V and 4 bases at J, leaving 6 bases unmatched. The CDR3 length is 16 residues. Germline V gene lookup returns CDR1 LGHNT and CDR2 FRNRAP. CDR3 bases: TGTGCTAGTGGTTTTAGCCTACTAGCGGGGTACAATGAGCAGTTCTTC. Translation gives CASGFSLLAGYNEQFF.

The rearrangement uses TRBV15 and TRBJ2-7, with 9 positions matching TRBD1. The CDR3 extends over 15 amino acids. Germline V CDR1 and CDR2: LNHNV, YYDKDF (reference sequence). V dropped 1 base and J dropped 5; count of bases not matched to a gene: 6. Here the CDR3 DNA reads TGTGCCACCAGCAGAGCAAGCGGGACAGGGAACGAGCAGTACGTC. Amino acid sequence: CATSRASGTGNEQYV.

The chain is built from TRBV10-1 and TRBJ2-7; D might be TRBD1 or TRBD2, each matching 5 bases. V was trimmed by 8 bases and J by 0 bases, leaving 14 bases between them. The CDR3 has 14 residues. Germline assignment: CDR1 WNHNN and CDR2 SYGVQD (reference sequence). The CDR3, as DNA: TGCGCCAGCCTCACGGGGCCAAGCTCCTACGAGCAGTACGTC. This gives the protein CASLTGPSSYEQYV.

On this clone: The sample carries other DNA sequences with the same CDR3. The rearrangement uses TRBV19 and TRBJ1-5; D is possibly TRBD1 (5 bases). Germline V CDR1 and CDR2: LNHDA, SQIVND (reference sequence). V lost 3 bases and J 1 base, leaving 7 bases between the germline ends. The CDR3 is made up of 14 amino acids. CDR3 residues: CASSIQGSNQPQHF. CDR3 DNA sequence: TGTGCCAGTAGTATTCAGGGAAGCAATCAGCCCCAGCATTTT.

This chain uses TRBV13 with TRBJ2-4; D is undetermined. The germline gives CDR1 PRHDT, CDR2 FYEKMQ (reference sequence). The V end was cut by 2 bases, the J end by 6 bases, with 14 bases between. The CDR3 runs 15 residues. CDR3: CASSLRRRPPNIQYF. The CDR3 bases are TGTGCCAGCAGCTTACGACGGCGACCCCCAAACATTCAGTACTTC.

This chain links TRBV27 with TRBJ1-1; possible D gene TRBD1, 5 bases. Trimming removed 3 bases from V and 11 bases from J, with 16 bases in between. The CDR3 sequence is 13 residues long. Germline V gives CDR1 MNHEY, CDR2 SMNVEV (reference sequence). CDR3 sequence: CASSFGVGGEAFF. The CDR3 DNA is TGTGCCAGCAGTTTCGGGGTTGGGGGGGAGGCTTTCTTT.

The table lists this clone with a few counts. This chain links TRBV18 with TRBJ2-5; D gene unclear. This CDR3 is 14 amino acids long. Germline assignment: CDR1 KGHSH and CDR2 LQKENI. Trimming left V 2 bases short and J 2 bases short, with 9 bases between. This chain's CDR3 is CASSPSSAQETQYF. CDR3 sequence (DNA): TGTGCCAGCTCACCAAGTTCCGCTCAAGAGACCCAGTACTTC.

The J gene is TRBJ1-4, the V gene TRBV27; D not certain. Trimming stripped 5 bases from V and 7 bases from J, with 23 bases between. This CDR3 has 17 residues. In germline, CDR1 is MNHEY, CDR2 SMNVEV (reference sequence). The CDR3 here is CASSPFAVSEFGEKLFF. CDR3 DNA sequence: TGTGCCAGCAGTCCATTCGCGGTATCTGAGTTCGGTGAAAAACTGTTTTTT.

CDR3 nucleotides: TGTGCCAGCAGCCCCGGACAGGGGGTCAGCGGCTACACCTTC. Protein product: CASSPGQGVSGYTF. This chain links TRBV5-5 with TRBJ1-2, with 10 bases lining up with TRBD1. Germline lookup yields CDR1 SGHKS and CDR2 YYEKEE (reference sequence). Losses at the gene ends were 4 bases for V and 8 bases for J; bases not matched to a gene: 8. The CDR3 spans 14 residues.